Below, 18 T cell receptor beta chains from the same sample are listed, as sequenced in a study of cytomegalovirus exposure and HLA in healthy donors. With 60 Vbeta and 13 Jbeta primers, the PCR was carried out. Using immunoSEQ multiplex PCR, the repertoire was profiled, and TCRdb retains in-frame clones only, with some absent. The table lists about 160,000 clones, approximately 85% of them singletons. The sequencing input was PBMCs. The origin of the receptors is a man aged 18 to 35 in good health and CMV-seropositive.

The chain couples TRBV5-1 to TRBJ2-1; no clear D. Trimming stripped 0 bases from V and 0 bases from J, with 10 bases between. Per germline, CDR1 SGHRS and CDR2 YFSETQ. This CDR3 comprises 16 residues. CDR3 region: CASSLGGIGSYNEQFF. The CDR3 region has the DNA TGCGCCAGCAGCTTGGGCGGCATCGGCTCCTACAATGAGCAGTTCTTC.

V usage is TRBV19 and J usage is TRBJ1-1; 9 bases map to TRBD1. V lost 5 bases to trimming and J lost 5 bases; unmatched junction nucleotides: 6. The CDR3 sequence is 14 residues long. The germline V gene has CDR1 LNHDA and CDR2 SQIVND (reference sequence). The CDR3 DNA reads TGTGCCAGTAGTGGGGGACAGGGCAGGACTGAAGCTTTCTTT. It translates to CASSGGQGRTEAFF.

This clone was counted a single time. The V and J genes are TRBV5-1 and TRBJ2-7, with TRBD1 matching 7 bases. Per the germline V gene, CDR1 is SGHRS and CDR2 is YFSETQ. The ends lost 8 bases at V and 5 bases at J; junction bases unmatched: 4. CDR3 length equals 11 residues. CDR3 protein: CASTGENEQYF. The CDR3 coding sequence is TGCGCCAGTACAGGGGAGAACGAGCAGTACTTC.

A single count supports this clone. The V and J genes are TRBV25-1 and TRBJ1-1; 7 bases match TRBD1. Germline CDR1 MGHDK, CDR2 SYGVNS. V shed 8 bases, J shed 2 bases, and the junction held 5 bases outside the gene matches. The length of the CDR3 is 13 residues. The chain's CDR3 is CASRGTANTEAFF. The CDR3, as DNA: TGTGCCAGCCGGGGGACAGCCAACACTGAAGCTTTCTTT.

The V and J genes are TRBV7-2 and TRBJ2-2, with TRBD2 matching over 8 bases. CDR1 is SGHTA and CDR2 is FQGNSA in the germline V gene. The CDR3 loop spans 15 amino acids. The J segment lost 10 bases and the V segment lost 5 bases, leaving 12 bases of the junction unmatched. The CDR3, as DNA: TGTGCCAGCAGCCCCCCGGGGAAAGCGGGGGAGGAGCTGTTTTTT. As protein: CASSPPGKAGEELFF.

The CDR3 sequence: CASSSGSADTQYF. The CDR3 nucleotides read TGTGCCAGCAGCTCCGGTTCCGCAGATACGCAGTATTTT. The chain links TRBV5-6 to TRBJ2-3; D is unclear. The CDR3 spans 13 residues. Germline assignment: CDR1 SGHDT and CDR2 YYEEEE. V lost 3 bases and J 4 bases, leaving 9 bases between the germline ends.

The rearrangement joins TRBV2 to TRBJ2-2; D is possibly TRBD2 (6 bases). V was cut by 6 bases and J by 0 bases, with 8 bases left in between. Germline V lookup: CDR1 SNHLY, CDR2 FYNNEI. The CDR3 extends over 14 amino acids. CDR3 sequence reads: CASRRGANTGELFF. CDR3 coding DNA: TGTGCCAGCAGGCGGGGAGCGAACACCGGGGAGCTGTTTTTT.

The chain uses TRBV6-5 and TRBJ2-5; 8 bases line up with TRBD1. V was pared by 2 bases and J by 3 bases, with 5 bases of the junction left unmatched. Germline-derived CDR1 and CDR2 are MNHEY and SVGAGI. This CDR3 has 15 residues. The CDR3 sequence is CASSYRGQAKETQYF. The DNA for the CDR3 is TGTGCCAGCAGTTACAGGGGACAGGCGAAAGAGACCCAGTACTTC.

The V gene is TRBV5-1, the J gene TRBJ2-2; D remains ambiguous. This CDR3 has 13 amino acids. From germline, CDR1 is SGHRS and CDR2 YFSETQ. The germline V and J ends were trimmed by 0 bases and 5 bases, with 5 bases remaining between them. The CDR3 reads CASSLDGTGELFF. In DNA, the CDR3 is TGCGCCAGCAGCTTGGACGGGACCGGGGAGCTGTTTTTT.

In this sample, this clone turned up a few times. This sequence joins TRBV5-1 and TRBJ2-5, with TRBD1 matching over 7 bases. The CDR3 totals 14 residues. Trimming cost V 4 bases and J 5 bases; bases outside gene matches: 8. The V gene's germline CDR1 is SGHRS and CDR2 YFSETQ. The CDR3 spells CASSPNRGGETQYF. Written as DNA, the CDR3 is TGCGCCAGCAGCCCGAACAGGGGCGGGGAGACCCAGTACTTC. The full variable domain, completed using reference TRBV5-1 and TRBJ2-5, is KAGVTQTPRYLIKTRGQQVTLSCSPISGHRSVSWYQQTPGQGLQFLFEYFSETQRNKGNFPGRFSGRQFSNSRSEMNVSTLELGDSALYLCASSPNRGGETQYFGPGTRLLVL.

The chain is built from TRBV6-1 and TRBJ1-6; 8 bases fit TRBD1. This CDR3 region has 16 residues. The germline V gene has CDR1 MNHNS and CDR2 SASEGT. Unmatched junction bases numbered 8, after V lost 3 bases and J lost 7 bases. For the CDR3, the DNA is TGTGCCAGCAGTGAGGCGGACAGGGTCGGGAATTCACCCCTCCACTTT. Translated, it gives CASSEADRVGNSPLHF.

This sequence joins TRBV4-3 and TRBJ1-1, with D perhaps matching TRBD1 (6 bases). The CDR3 covers 15 residues. The germline V and J ends were trimmed by 0 bases and 8 bases, with 16 bases remaining between them. CDR1 LGHNA and CDR2 YSLEER come from the germline V gene. The CDR3 DNA sequence: TGCGCCAGCAGCCAAGATCGACAGGTTTCTGGAGAAGCTTTCTTT. Encoded protein: CASSQDRQVSGEAFF.

V and J are TRBV6-1 and TRBJ2-3; 8 bases are shared with TRBD2. The CDR3 has 16 amino acids. CDR1 is MNHNS, CDR2 SASEGT, per germline. J lost 1 base, V lost 4 bases, and 7 bases had no gene match. The CDR3 DNA is TGTGCCAGCAGTGTGGGAACGGGGGGGGGCACAGATACGCAGTATTTT. Amino acid sequence: CASSVGTGGGTDTQYF.

The chain recombines TRBV13 with TRBJ2-3; TRBD1 aligns across 7 bases. Germline CDR1 reads PRHDT; CDR2 reads FYEKMQ (reference sequence). The CDR3 has 16 residues. V was pared by 5 bases and J by 1 base, with 9 bases of the junction left unmatched. CDR3 nucleotides: TGTGCCAGCAGCCCACGACAGGGAGTCGGCACAGATACGCAGTATTTT. This sequence encodes CASSPRQGVGTDTQYF.

The V gene is TRBV6-6, the J gene TRBJ1-6, with 8 nucleotides matching TRBD1. The germline V gene has CDR1 MNHNY and CDR2 SVGAGI (reference sequence). The V segment lost 0 bases and the J segment 7 bases; nucleotides outside the gene matches: 5. The length of the CDR3 is 16 residues. Here the CDR3 reads CASSYSDRAANSPLHF. Here the CDR3 DNA reads TGTGCCAGCAGTTACTCGGACAGGGCCGCCAATTCACCCCTCCACTTT.

This chain links TRBV9 with TRBJ2-5, with 7 bases that match TRBD2. Unmatched junction bases numbered 10, after V lost 4 bases and J lost 4 bases. CDR3 length: 15 amino acids. Germline loops: CDR1 SGDLS, CDR2 YYNGEE. This chain's CDR3 is CASSQRGVRGETQYF. In DNA, the CDR3 is TGTGCCAGCAGCCAACGGGGGGTAAGGGGAGAGACCCAGTACTTC.

The rearrangement uses TRBV7-2 and TRBJ2-7; 11 bases are shared with TRBD2. The V segment lost 3 bases and the J segment 3 bases; nucleotides outside the gene matches: 4. Germline values: CDR1 SGHTA, CDR2 FQGNSA. CDR3 size: 15 residues. CDR3 sequence: CASSFLAGGNYEQYF. CDR3 sequence (DNA): TGTGCCAGCAGCTTTCTAGCGGGGGGAAACTACGAGCAGTACTTC.

The chain employs TRBV14 and TRBJ1-2, with D tentatively TRBD1 (5 bases). The CDR3 has 13 residues. The V end was cut by 4 bases, the J end by 5 bases, with 11 bases between. From germline, CDR1 is SGHDN and CDR2 FVKESK. CDR3 in amino acids: CASSPGGGYGYTF. The CDR3, as DNA: TGTGCCAGCAGCCCTGGGGGAGGATATGGCTACACCTTC.